A selection of T cell receptor beta chains follows, all from one sample in a study of long-term antiretroviral therapy in people with HIV. Sequencing was performed with immunoSEQ multiplex PCR; in TCRdb, only in-frame clones are kept and a portion is missing. Of 10,000 to 15,000 clones in the sample, roughly 79% were seen once. The source material was unsorted PBMCs, sampled 0.8 years before starting antiretroviral therapy. Receptors originate from a woman in her thirties or forties with HIV. Each CDR3 is given with its conserved first and last residue. The D gene is left open where the match is weak. Only some rows state a clone size, as once, few, many or a class for expanded clones.

abundance	v_gene	d_gene	j_gene	CDR3nt	CDR3aa
few	TRBV28	TRBD2	TRBJ2-7	TGTGCCAGCAGCTCTTCGACTAGCATATTCTACGAGCAGTACTTC	CASSSSTSIFYEQYF
-	TRBV5-1	TRBD1	TRBJ2-7	TGCGCCAGCAGCCTTGGGCTGGGACAGGCCCCCTACGAGCAGTACTTC	CASSLGLGQAPYEQYF
-	TRBV10-1	TRBD2	TRBJ2-4	TGCGCCAGCAGACTAGCGGGCCTATTGGGAGCCAAAAACATTCAGTACTTC	CASRLAGLLGAKNIQYF
once	TRBV7-6	TRBD2	TRBJ2-7	TGTGCCAGCAGCTTCCAAACTCCAGGGACTAGCGGGAACGGGGGGCTGGCCGAGCAGTACTTC	CASSFQTPGTSGNGGLAEQYF
few	TRBV2	-	TRBJ1-5	TGTGCCAGCAGTGAATTTGCAGGCAGCAATCAGCCCCAGCATTTT	CASSEFAGSNQPQHF
-	TRBV15	-	TRBJ2-2	TGTGCCACCAGCAGAGATCGGAGTGCCGGGGAGCTGTTTTTT	CATSRDRSAGELFF
-	TRBV6-1	-	TRBJ1-2	TGTGCCAGCTCGGGGTCTAGCTATGGCTACACCTTC	CASSGSSYGYTF
few	TRBV12-5	-	TRBJ1-1	TGTGCTACCAGCAAACTGAACACTGAAGCTTTCTTT	CATSKLNTEAFF
-	TRBV7-9	-	TRBJ2-5	TGTGCCAGCAGCTCCAACCGGGACTTAAAAGAGACCCAGTACTTC	CASSSNRDLKETQYF
-	TRBV4-2	-	TRBJ2-7	TGTGCCAGCAGCCAAGACGACGTATTGAGTTTCCCCTACGAGCAGTACTTC	CASSQDDVLSFPYEQYF
-	TRBV7-8	-	TRBJ1-3	TGTGCCAGCAGAACAACAGGGACTGGAAACACCATATATTTT	CASRTTGTGNTIYF
-	TRBV6-7	-	TRBJ2-1	TGTGCCAGCAGTTACGTGGGAAGCTCCTACAATGAGCAGTTCTTC	CASSYVGSSYNEQFF
few	TRBV5-1	-	TRBJ1-1	TGCGCCAGCAGTCCCCTGAGGGGAGGGAACACTGAAGCTTTCTTT	CASSPLRGGNTEAFF
-	TRBV7-6	-	TRBJ2-7	TGTGCCAGCAGCTTAGGGACTGGCTACGAGCAGTACTTC	CASSLGTGYEQYF
-	TRBV12-1	-	TRBJ1-1	TGTGCCAGCAGCACCCTCCGACAGAGATCCACTGAAGCTTTCTTT	CASSTLRQRSTEAFF
large	TRBV7-2	TRBD2	TRBJ2-5	TGTGCCAGCAGCTCTCCGGGACTAGCGGATTCCCAAGAGACCCAGTACTTC	CASSSPGLADSQETQYF
few	TRBV10-1	TRBD2	TRBJ2-1	TGCGCCAGGTGGGCTAGCGGCTATCCGAATGAGCAGTTCTTC	CARWASGYPNEQFF
-	TRBV5-1	TRBD1	TRBJ1-1	TGCGCCAGCAGCTTGAGACAGGGGATGAACACTGAAGCTTTCTTT	CASSLRQGMNTEAFF
-	TRBV7-9	-	TRBJ2-1	TGTGCCAGCAGCTTAGCTATACAGGTTAATGAGCAGTTCTTC	CASSLAIQVNEQFF
-	TRBV6-1	-	TRBJ1-4	TGTGCCAGCAGTGAAGCGTCCACTAATGAAAAACTGTTTTTT	CASSEASTNEKLFF
-	TRBV11-2	-	TRBJ2-1	TGTGCCAGCAGCCCCCAGCGGCAGGAGCAGTTCTTC	CASSPQRQEQFF
-	TRBV11-2	-	TRBJ1-2	TGTGCCAGCAGCTTATCAACAGGGAACTATGGCTACACCTTC	CASSLSTGNYGYTF
-	TRBV28	TRBD1	TRBJ1-2	TGTGCCAGCTTAAGCCCGTTAGGGACAGGGCAGGATGGCTACACCTTC	CASLSPLGTGQDGYTF
-	TRBV2	-	TRBJ2-5	TGTGCCAGCAGGCGTGCCCGGGGAGAGACCCAGTACTTC	CASRRARGETQYF
few	TRBV11-1	-	TRBJ2-7	TGTGCCAGCAGAAGGAACTCCTACGAGCAGTACTTC	CASRRNSYEQYF
-	TRBV4-2	-	TRBJ2-1	TGTGCCAGCAGCCAAGATGGAGTAGACAATGAGCAGTTCTTC	CASSQDGVDNEQFF
few	TRBV25-1	-	TRBJ1-2	TGTGCCAGCAGTGATTCCGGGCCCTATGGCTACACCTTC	CASSDSGPYGYTF
few	TRBV5-1	-	TRBJ1-5	TGCGCCAGCAGCTTGGATCCTAGTACTCGCCAGCCCCAGCATTTT	CASSLDPSTRQPQHF
few	TRBV28	-	TRBJ1-5	TGTGCCAGCAGTTCCCCTCAGCCCCAGCATTTT	CASSSPQPQHF
-	TRBV5-5	-	TRBJ2-6	TGTGCCAGCAGTACAGGAGACGCGGTATTTGGGGCCAACGTCCTGACTTTC	CASSTGDAVFGANVLTF
-	TRBV5-4	-	TRBJ1-5	TGTGCCAGCAGCCCCCATGAAAGAAAAGTTGTGGGTCAGCCCCAGCATTTT	CASSPHERKVVGQPQHF
-	TRBV7-8	TRBD2	TRBJ2-7	TGTGCCAGCAGCAATCCCGGGACTAGCGGCTCCTACGAGCAGTACTTC	CASSNPGTSGSYEQYF
-	TRBV9	TRBD2	TRBJ2-7	TGTGCCAGCAGCGTAGCAAGTAGCGGGAGTTTCTACGAGCAGTACTTC	CASSVASSGSFYEQYF
-	TRBV7-2	-	TRBJ2-7	TGTGCCAGCAGCCCCGGCGGATTTTACTCCTACGAGCAGTACTTC	CASSPGGFYSYEQYF
-	TRBV6-1	TRBD1	TRBJ2-3	TGTGCCAGCAGTTCAGGGGGCAAAGCTGATACGCAGTATTTT	CASSSGGKADTQYF
-	TRBV25-1	-	TRBJ1-2	TGTGCCAGCAGTGAATCCGGACAGAACTATGGCTACACCTTC	CASSESGQNYGYTF
-	TRBV9	-	TRBJ2-6	TGTGCCAGCAGCGTAGCCCCCCGATCTGGGGCCAACGTCCTGACTTTC	CASSVAPRSGANVLTF
-	TRBV27	TRBD2	TRBJ2-1	TGTGCCAGCAGTTCGGGACTACAGAACCGTAAGCAGTTCTTC	CASSSGLQNRKQFF
-	TRBV19	TRBD1	TRBJ2-7	TGTGCCAGTACCGGGGACAGGGGCGAGCAGTACTTC	CASTGDRGEQYF
-	TRBV5-1	-	TRBJ2-2	TGCGCCAGCAGTACCGAGGGGTCCGGGGAGCTGTTTTTT	CASSTEGSGELFF
-	TRBV7-8	-	TRBJ1-5	TGTGCCAGCAGCTTAAGATTGGGGCAACAGCCCCAGCATTTT	CASSLRLGQQPQHF
-	TRBV7-8	-	TRBJ1-5	TGTGCCAGCAGCGATTTAAATCAGCCCCAGCATTTT	CASSDLNQPQHF
-	TRBV6-7	TRBD2	TRBJ2-1	TGTGCCAGCAGTTACGACGGGACTAGCGGGACTCCGAGCTCCTACAATGAGCAGTTCTTC	CASSYDGTSGTPSSYNEQFF
-	TRBV7-9	-	TRBJ1-2	TGTGCCAGCAGCCTTCAGACAGATGGCTATGGCTACACCTTC	CASSLQTDGYGYTF